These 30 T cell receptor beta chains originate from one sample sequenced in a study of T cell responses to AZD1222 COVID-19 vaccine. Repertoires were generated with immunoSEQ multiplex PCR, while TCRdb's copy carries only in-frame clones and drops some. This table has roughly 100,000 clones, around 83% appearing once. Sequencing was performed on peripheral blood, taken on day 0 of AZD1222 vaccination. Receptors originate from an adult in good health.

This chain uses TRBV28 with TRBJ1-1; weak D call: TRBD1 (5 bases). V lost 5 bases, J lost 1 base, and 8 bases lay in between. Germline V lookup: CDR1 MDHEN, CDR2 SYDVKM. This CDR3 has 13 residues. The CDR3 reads CASSGGGNTEAFF. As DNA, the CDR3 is TGTGCCAGCAGTGGCGGGGGGAACACTGAAGCTTTCTTT.

The CDR3 sequence: CASSPLSPGGRETQYF. DNA for the CDR3: TGCGCCAGCAGCCCCCTAAGTCCCGGGGGTAGGGAGACCCAGTACTTC. The chain employs TRBV5-1 and TRBJ2-5; possible D gene TRBD2, 6 bases. Germline V CDR1 and CDR2: SGHRS, YFSETQ. V was cut by 4 bases and J by 5 bases, with 21 bases left in between. CDR3 length equals 16 residues.

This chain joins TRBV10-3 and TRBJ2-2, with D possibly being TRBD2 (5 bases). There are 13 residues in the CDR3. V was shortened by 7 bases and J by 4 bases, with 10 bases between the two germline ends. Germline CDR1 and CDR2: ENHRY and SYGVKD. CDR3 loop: CAIINEGTGELFF. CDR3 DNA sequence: TGTGCCATCATAAATGAGGGCACCGGGGAGCTGTTTTTT.

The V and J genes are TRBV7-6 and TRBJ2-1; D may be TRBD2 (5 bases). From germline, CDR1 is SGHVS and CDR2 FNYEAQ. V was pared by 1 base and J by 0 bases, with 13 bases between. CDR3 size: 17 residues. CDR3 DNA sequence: TGTGCCAGCAGCTTAGTTCCGGGGTTCAGCTCCTACAATGAGCAGTTCTTC. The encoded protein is CASSLVPGFSSYNEQFF.

DNA for the CDR3: TGTGCCTGGAGTGTGAAGGGGGCCCTAAGGAAACTGTTTTTT. It translates to CAWSVKGALRKLFF. The chain combines TRBV30 with TRBJ1-4; 7 positions match TRBD1. Per the germline V gene, CDR1 is GTSNPN and CDR2 is SVGIG (reference sequence). V lost 0 bases, J lost 11 bases, and 9 bases stayed unmatched. The CDR3 spans 14 residues. The variable domain in full, completed from reference TRBV30 and TRBJ1-4, reads SQTIHQWPATLVQPVGSPLSLECTVEGTSNPNLYWYRQAAGRGLQLLFYSVGIGQISSEVPQNLSASRPQDRQFILSSKKLLLSDSGFYLCAWSVKGALRKLFFGSGTQLSVL.

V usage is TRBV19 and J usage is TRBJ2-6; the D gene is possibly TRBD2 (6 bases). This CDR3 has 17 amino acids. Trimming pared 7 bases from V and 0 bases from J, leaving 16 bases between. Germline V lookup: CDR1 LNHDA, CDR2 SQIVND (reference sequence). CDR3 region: CASTGGGIISGANVLTF. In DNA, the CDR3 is TGTGCCAGTACTGGTGGCGGGATTATCTCTGGGGCCAACGTCCTGACTTTC.

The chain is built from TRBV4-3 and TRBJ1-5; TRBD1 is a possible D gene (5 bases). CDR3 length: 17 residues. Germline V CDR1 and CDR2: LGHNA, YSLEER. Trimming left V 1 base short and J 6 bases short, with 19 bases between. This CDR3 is CASSQGETGEKSQPQHF. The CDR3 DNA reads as TGCGCCAGCAGCCAAGGAGAGACGGGGGAGAAGAGTCAGCCCCAGCATTTT.

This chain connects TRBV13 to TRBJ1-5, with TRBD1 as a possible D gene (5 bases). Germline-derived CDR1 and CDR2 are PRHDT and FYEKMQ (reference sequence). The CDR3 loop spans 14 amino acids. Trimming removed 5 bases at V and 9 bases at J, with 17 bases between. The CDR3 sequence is CASSRGEGRRPQHF. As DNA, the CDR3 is TGTGCCAGCAGCCGCGGAGAGGGGCGTAGGCCCCAGCATTTT.

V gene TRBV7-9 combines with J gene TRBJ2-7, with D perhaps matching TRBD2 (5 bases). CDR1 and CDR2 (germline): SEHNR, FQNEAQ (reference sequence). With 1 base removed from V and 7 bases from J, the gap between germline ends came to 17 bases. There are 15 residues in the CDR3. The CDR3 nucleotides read TGTGCCAGCAGCTTAGAGCGGTTGAGGACTGGTGAGCAGTACTTC. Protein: CASSLERLRTGEQYF. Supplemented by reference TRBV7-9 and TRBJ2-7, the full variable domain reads DTGVSQNPRHKITKRGQNVTFRCDPISEHNRLYWYRQTLGQGPEFLTYFQNEAQLEKSRLLSDRFSAERPKGSFSTLEIQRTEQGDSAMYLCASSLERLRTGEQYFGPGTRLTVT.

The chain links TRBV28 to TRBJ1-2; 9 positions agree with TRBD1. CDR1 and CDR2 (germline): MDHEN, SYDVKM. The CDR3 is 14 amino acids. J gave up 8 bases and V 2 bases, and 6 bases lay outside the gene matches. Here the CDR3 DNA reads TGTGCCAGCAGTTTACTGGACAGGGGCCGCGGCTACACCTTC. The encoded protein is CASSLLDRGRGYTF.

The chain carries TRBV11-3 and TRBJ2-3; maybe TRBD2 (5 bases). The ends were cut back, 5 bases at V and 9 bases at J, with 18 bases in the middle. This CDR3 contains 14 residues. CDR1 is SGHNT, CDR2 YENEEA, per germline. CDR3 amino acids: CASSVGRVSGTQYF. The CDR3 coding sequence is TGTGCCAGCAGCGTCGGACGGGTCAGCGGAACGCAGTATTTT.

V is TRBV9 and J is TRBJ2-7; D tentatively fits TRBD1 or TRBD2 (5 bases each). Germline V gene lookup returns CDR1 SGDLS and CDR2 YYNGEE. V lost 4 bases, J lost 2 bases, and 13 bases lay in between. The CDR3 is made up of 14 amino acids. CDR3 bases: TGTGCCAGCAGCCAGGATGAGGGGACCTACGAGCAGTACTTC. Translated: CASSQDEGTYEQYF.

The CDR3 nucleotides read TGTGCCAGCATAGGGCATTCACCCCTCCACTTT. Encoded protein: CASIGHSPLHF. The chain has TRBV6-5 and TRBJ1-6; D not resolved. CDR1 is MNHEY, CDR2 SVGAGI, per germline. The CDR3 spans 11 residues. Trimming shortened V by 7 bases and J by 8 bases, and 6 bases separated the two germline ends.

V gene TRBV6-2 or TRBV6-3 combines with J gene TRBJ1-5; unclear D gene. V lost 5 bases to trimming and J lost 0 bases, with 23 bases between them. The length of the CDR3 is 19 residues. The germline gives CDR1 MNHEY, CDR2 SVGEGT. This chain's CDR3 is CASSNLPRTDLYSNQPQHF. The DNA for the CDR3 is TGTGCCAGCAGTAACCTCCCAAGGACCGACCTTTATAGCAATCAGCCCCAGCATTTT.

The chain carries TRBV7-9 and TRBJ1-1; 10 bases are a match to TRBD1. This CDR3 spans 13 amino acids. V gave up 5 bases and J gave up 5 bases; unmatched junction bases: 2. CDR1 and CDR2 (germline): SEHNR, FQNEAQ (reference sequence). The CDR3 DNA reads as TGTGCCAGCAGCGAGGGACAGGGGACTGAAGCTTTCTTT. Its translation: CASSEGQGTEAFF.

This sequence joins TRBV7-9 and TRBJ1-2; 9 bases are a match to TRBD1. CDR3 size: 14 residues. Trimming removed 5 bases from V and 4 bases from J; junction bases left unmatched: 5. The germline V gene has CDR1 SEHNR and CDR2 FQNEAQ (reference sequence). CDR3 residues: CASSHRGLIYGYTF. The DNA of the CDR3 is TGTGCCAGCAGCCACAGGGGGCTTATCTATGGCTACACCTTC.

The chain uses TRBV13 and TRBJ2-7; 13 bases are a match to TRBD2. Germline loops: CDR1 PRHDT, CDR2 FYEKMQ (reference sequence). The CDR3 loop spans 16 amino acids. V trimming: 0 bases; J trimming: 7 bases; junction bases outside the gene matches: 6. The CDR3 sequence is CASSLGLAGGKREQYF. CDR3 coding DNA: TGTGCCAGCAGCTTAGGACTAGCGGGAGGGAAGCGGGAGCAGTACTTC.

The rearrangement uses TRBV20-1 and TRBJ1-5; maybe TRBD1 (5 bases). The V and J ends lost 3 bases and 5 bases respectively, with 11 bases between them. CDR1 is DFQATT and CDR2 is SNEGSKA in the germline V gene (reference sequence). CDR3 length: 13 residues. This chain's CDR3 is CSASFVGDQPQHF. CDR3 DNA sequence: TGCAGTGCTAGTTTTGTGGGGGATCAGCCCCAGCATTTT.

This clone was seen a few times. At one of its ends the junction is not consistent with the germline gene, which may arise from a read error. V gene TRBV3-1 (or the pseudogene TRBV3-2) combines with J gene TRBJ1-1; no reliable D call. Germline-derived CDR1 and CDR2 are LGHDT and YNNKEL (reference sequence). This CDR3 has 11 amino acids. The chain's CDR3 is CASSQVGPLGF. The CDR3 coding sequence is TGTGCCAGCAGCCAAGTTGGTCCCCTGGGGTTT.

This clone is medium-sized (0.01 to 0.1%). The CDR3 is CASSDSTSGDTGELFF. The CDR3 nucleotides read TGTGCCAGCAGTGACTCGACTAGCGGTGACACCGGGGAGCTGTTTTTT. The rearrangement uses TRBV6-4 and TRBJ2-2, with 9 bases matching TRBD2. The trim removed 0 bases at V and 3 bases at J, leaving 2 bases unmatched. Germline V gene sequence: CDR1 MRHNA, CDR2 SNTAGT. The CDR3 is made up of 16 amino acids.

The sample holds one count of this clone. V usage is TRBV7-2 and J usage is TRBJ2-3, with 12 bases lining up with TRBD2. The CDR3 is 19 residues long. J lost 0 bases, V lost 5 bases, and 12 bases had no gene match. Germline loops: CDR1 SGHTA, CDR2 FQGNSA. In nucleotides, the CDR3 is TGTGCCAGCAGCCCCTTCGGGTTGACTAGCGGGGGAAGCACAGATACGCAGTATTTT. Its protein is CASSPFGLTSGGSTDTQYF.

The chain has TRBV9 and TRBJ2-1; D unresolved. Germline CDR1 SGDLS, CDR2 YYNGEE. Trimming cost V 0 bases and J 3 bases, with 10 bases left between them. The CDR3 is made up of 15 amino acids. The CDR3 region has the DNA TGTGCCAGCAGCGTAGCTCTGGCTCTCTACAATGAGCAGTTCTTC. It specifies CASSVALALYNEQFF.

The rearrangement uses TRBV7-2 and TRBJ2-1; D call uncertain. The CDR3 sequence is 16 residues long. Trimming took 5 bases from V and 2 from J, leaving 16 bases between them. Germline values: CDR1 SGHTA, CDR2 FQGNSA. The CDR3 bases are TGTGCCAGCAGCGCCGTCACTACGCAAGCCTACAATGAGCAGTTCTTC. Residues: CASSAVTTQAYNEQFF.

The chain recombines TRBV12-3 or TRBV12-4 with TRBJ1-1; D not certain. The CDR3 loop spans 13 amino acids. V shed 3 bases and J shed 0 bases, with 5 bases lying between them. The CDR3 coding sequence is TGTGCCAGCAGTTTGAGGATGAACACTGAAGCTTTCTTT. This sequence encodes CASSLRMNTEAFF.

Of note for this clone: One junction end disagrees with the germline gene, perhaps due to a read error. The CDR3 spells CASTLGQGDQPQHF. CDR3 DNA: TGTGCCAGCACCTTAGGACAGGGCGATCAGCCCCAGCATTTT. This rearrangement joins TRBV7-9 to TRBJ1-5; 8 bases map to TRBD1. Germline V lookup: CDR1 SEHNR, CDR2 FQNEAQ (reference sequence). The CDR3 length is 14 residues.

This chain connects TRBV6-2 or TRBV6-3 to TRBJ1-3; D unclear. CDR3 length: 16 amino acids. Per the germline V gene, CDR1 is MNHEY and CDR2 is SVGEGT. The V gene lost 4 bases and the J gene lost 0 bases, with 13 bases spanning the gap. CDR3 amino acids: CASSFRFSSSGNTIYF. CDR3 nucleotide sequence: TGTGCCAGCAGTTTTCGGTTCTCTAGCTCTGGAAACACCATATATTTT.

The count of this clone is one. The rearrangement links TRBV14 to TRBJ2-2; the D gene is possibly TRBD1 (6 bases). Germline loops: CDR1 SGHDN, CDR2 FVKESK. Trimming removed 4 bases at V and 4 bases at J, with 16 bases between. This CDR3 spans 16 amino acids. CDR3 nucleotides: TGTGCCAGCAGCCTTGCGGTTGGCAGGGGCACCGGGGAGCTGTTTTTT. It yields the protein CASSLAVGRGTGELFF.

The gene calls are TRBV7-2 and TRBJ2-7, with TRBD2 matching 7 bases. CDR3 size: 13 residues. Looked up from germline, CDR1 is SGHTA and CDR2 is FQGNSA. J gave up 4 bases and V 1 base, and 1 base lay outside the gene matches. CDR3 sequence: CASSLDGRYEQYF. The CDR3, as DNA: TGTGCCAGCAGCTTAGACGGGAGGTACGAGCAGTACTTC.

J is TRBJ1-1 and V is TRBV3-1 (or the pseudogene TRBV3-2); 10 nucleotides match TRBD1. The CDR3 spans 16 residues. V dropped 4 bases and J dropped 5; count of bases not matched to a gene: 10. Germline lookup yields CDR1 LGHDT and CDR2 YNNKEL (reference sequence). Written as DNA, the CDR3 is TGTGCCAGCAGCCCCCCGGGGGGACAGGGGCCGACTGAAGCTTTCTTT. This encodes CASSPPGGQGPTEAFF.

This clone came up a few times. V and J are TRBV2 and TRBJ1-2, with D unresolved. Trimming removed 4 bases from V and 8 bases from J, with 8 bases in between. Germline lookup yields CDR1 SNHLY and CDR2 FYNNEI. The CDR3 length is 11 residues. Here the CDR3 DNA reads TGTGCCAGCAGTGGGCTTGTCGGCTACACCTTC. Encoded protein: CASSGLVGYTF.